A selection of T cell receptor beta chains follows, all from one sample in a study of read filtering for tumor transcriptome and immune sequencing. TCRdb passed the reads through MiXCR, listing each CDR3 protein once. The table has about 39,000 distinct CDR3 sequences, approximately 14% seen once; the top ten hold around 7%. The sequenced sample was a population of CD138-negative cells sorted from bone marrow. These receptors all come from a donor aged 40 or older with multiple myeloma. Each CDR3 is given with its conserved first and last residue. The D gene is left open where the match is weak. Only part of the rows carry a size: once, few, many, or a class if the clone is expanded.

abundance	j_gene	v_gene	d_gene	CDR3nt	CDR3aa
many	TRBJ2-5	TRBV7-7	TRBD1	TGTGCTAGCAGCTTAGCGAGAGGGACAGGGGGACAAGAGACCCAGTACTTC	CASSLARGTGGQETQYF
many	TRBJ2-5	TRBV12-3/TRBV12-4	NA	TGTGCCAGCAGTCCGTTATCCAGCGCAGAGACCCAGTACTTC	CASSPLSSAETQYF
many	TRBJ1-2	TRBV4-1	NA	TGCGCCAGCAGAGACACCGGTTCCTTTTATGGCTACACCTTC	CASRDTGSFYGYTF
many	TRBJ2-6	TRBV3-1	NA	TGTGCCAGCAGCCAAGATGGAGGACCGGCTGGGGCCAACGTCCTGACTTTC	CASSQDGGPAGANVLTF
medium-sized	TRBJ2-1	TRBV14	TRBD2	TGTGCCAGCAGCCTTCGAACTAGCGGGAGCTCCTACAATGAGCAGTTCTTC	CASSLRTSGSSYNEQFF
NA	TRBJ2-7	TRBV6-5	TRBD1	TGTGCCACCGCCCGGGACAGGGGCTACTACGAGCAGTACTTC	CATARDRGYYEQYF
many	TRBJ2-3	TRBV2	TRBD2	TGTGCCAGCAGGGGGACGAGCGGGGGTAGCACAGATACGCAGTATTTT	CASRGTSGGSTDTQYF
once	TRBJ1-5	TRBV20-1	TRBD1	TGCAGTGCTACGATCCCAGGGGGTAATCAGCCCCAGCATTTT	CSATIPGGNQPQHF
few	TRBJ2-7	TRBV29-1	TRBD1	TGCAGCGTTGATAGTGGCGGGACAGGGTTATACGAGCAGTACTTC	CSVDSGGTGLYEQYF
many	TRBJ1-5	TRBV9	NA	TGTGCCAGCAGCCCCGGTCTTGAGGGGAGAAATCAGCCCCAGCATTTT	CASSPGLEGRNQPQHF
many	TRBJ2-5	TRBV7-2	TRBD2	TGTGCCAGCAGCTCCAACAAACTAGCGGGAGTACGAGAGACCCAGTACTTC	CASSSNKLAGVRETQYF
many	TRBJ1-3	TRBV7-8	NA	TGTGCCAGCAGCTTAGACAGGGAGGGAAACACCATATATTTT	CASSLDREGNTIYF
many	TRBJ2-6	TRBV5-4	NA	TGTGCCAGCAGCTTGCAGGGGACTGGGGCCAACGTCCTGACTTTC	CASSLQGTGANVLTF
NA	TRBJ1-1	TRBV10-3	TRBD1	TGTGCCACCAGGCAGGGGGAGGGCACTGAAGCTTTCTTT	CATRQGEGTEAFF
few	TRBJ1-4	TRBV29-1	NA	TGCAGCGTCACACAACCCGAAAAAGGGGAAAAACTGTTTTTT	CSVTQPEKGEKLFF
many	TRBJ2-1	TRBV2	TRBD2	TGTGCCACCAAGTCTAGCGGAATAACGAACAATGAGCAGTTCTTC	CATKSSGITNNEQFF
NA	TRBJ1-1	TRBV28	NA	TGTGCCAGCGGGATGATACAGGGACCGCGATGGCCTGAAGCTTTCTTT	CASGMIQGPRWPEAFF
many	TRBJ1-1	TRBV27	NA	TGTGCCAGCAGTCCGTGGGTAGGGAACACTGAAGCTTTCTTT	CASSPWVGNTEAFF
many	TRBJ2-7	TRBV5-1	TRBD2	TGCGCCAGCAGCAGGACTAGCGGGGTCTACGAGCAGTACTTC	CASSRTSGVYEQYF
few	TRBJ1-5	TRBV7-9	TRBD1	TGTGCCAGCAGCTCAGGACAGGAGGGATCCTATAGCAATCAGCCCCAGCATTTT	CASSSGQEGSYSNQPQHF
NA	TRBJ2-1	TRBV11-2	NA	TGTGCCAGCTTAGTAGATGAGCAGTTCTTC	CASLVDEQFF
NA	TRBJ2-3	TRBV9	NA	TGTGCCAGCAGCGCCCTCAGCGGAGGCACAGATACGCAGTATTTT	CASSALSGGTDTQYF
many	TRBJ2-7	TRBV29-1	TRBD2	TGCAGCGTTGGCGGGAGGACGAAGTACGAGCAGTACTTC	CSVGGRTKYEQYF
NA	TRBJ1-4	TRBV28	NA	TGTGCCAGCACACAGGGAGTTGAAAAACTGTTTTTT	CASTQGVEKLFF
many	TRBJ2-3	TRBV19	TRBD1	TGTGCCAGCACCGGGACAGGTTCCTATTACACAGATACGCAGTATTTT	CASTGTGSYYTDTQYF
medium-sized	TRBJ2-1	TRBV28	TRBD2	TGTGCCAGCAGCCCCTTCTGGACTAGCGGGAGACGTGAGCAGTTCTTC	CASSPFWTSGRREQFF
NA	TRBJ2-4	TRBV21-1	NA	TGTGCCAGCAGCAATCAGGCAGGAGTAGCCAAAAACATTCAGTACTTC	CASSNQAGVAKNIQYF
few	TRBJ2-5	TRBV6-2/TRBV6-3	NA	TGTGCCAGCATGAGGGGGGGGATGGAGACCCAGTACTTC	CASMRGGMETQYF